These 27 T cell receptor beta chains were sequenced from one sample in a study of blood T cell repertoires in COVID-19. TCRdb keeps only in-frame clones here, not all; method: immunoSEQ multiplex PCR. Counted here are under 250,000 clones, about nine tenths occurring once; the ten biggest clones make up approximately 10%. The sequencing sample was made of peripheral blood. The receptors stem from a man aged 45-65 years with COVID-19, enrolled during active disease.

CDR3 sequence: CAWIRSTSSYNSPLHF. CDR3 coding DNA: TGTGCCTGGATCCGGTCTACTAGCTCCTATAATTCACCCCTCCACTTT. The chain is built from TRBV30 and TRBJ1-6; D uncertain. CDR1 GTSNPN and CDR2 SVGIG come from the germline V gene (reference sequence). The CDR3 loop spans 16 amino acids. The V end was cut by 4 bases, the J end by 0 bases, with 13 bases between.

The J gene is TRBJ2-7, the V gene TRBV6-1; TRBD1 matches at 12 bases. Germline CDR1 and CDR2: MNHNS and SASEGT. This CDR3 has 15 amino acids. J lost 4 bases, V lost 3 bases, and 4 bases had no gene match. The CDR3 region has the DNA TGTGCCAGCAGTGATTCGGGACAGGGGGCATACGAGCAGTACTTC. Translated: CASSDSGQGAYEQYF.

J is TRBJ2-7 and V is TRBV5-4, with 10 nucleotides matching TRBD1. The CDR3 has 15 amino acids. With V trimmed by 3 bases and J by 2 bases, 5 bases remained unmatched. Germline V CDR1 and CDR2: SGHNT, YYREEE (reference sequence). Here the CDR3 DNA reads TGTGCCAGCAGCTCGGGACAGGGGTTTACCTACGAGCAGTACTTC. As protein: CASSSGQGFTYEQYF. Supplemented by reference TRBV5-4 and TRBJ2-7, the full variable domain reads ETGVTQSPTHLIKTRGQQVTLRCSSQSGHNTVSWYQQALGQGPQFIFQYYREEENGRGNFPPRFSGLQFPNYSSELNVNALELDDSALYLCASSSGQGFTYEQYFGPGTRLTVT.

A single count supports this clone. The chain couples TRBV19 to TRBJ2-4; 8 bases are shared with TRBD1. Germline trimming cut 1 base from V and 6 bases from J; bases unmatched to any gene: 2. The CDR3 is 14 residues long. The germline CDR1 and CDR2 sequences are LNHDA and SQIVND (reference sequence). For the CDR3, the DNA is TGTGCCAGTAGTATAGTAGGACAGGGAAACATTCAGTACTTC. It encodes CASSIVGQGNIQYF.

The chain combines TRBV5-1 with TRBJ2-7; 15 bases match TRBD2. CDR1 is SGHRS and CDR2 is YFSETQ in the germline V gene. The CDR3 consists of 16 residues. Unmatched junction bases numbered 8, after V lost 4 bases and J lost 6 bases. CDR3 sequence reads: CASSTGLAGGEREQYF. The CDR3 region has the DNA TGCGCCAGCAGCACGGGACTAGCGGGGGGTGAGCGCGAGCAGTACTTC.

In its sample, this clone was seen once. V usage is TRBV18 and J usage is TRBJ1-5; D may be TRBD1 (5 bases). This CDR3 has 15 residues. Trimming took 5 bases from V and 2 from J, leaving 13 bases between them. Looked up from germline, CDR1 is KGHSH and CDR2 is LQKENI. The DNA of the CDR3 is TGTGCCAGCTCATCGGGGGGATTTGGCAATCAGCCCCAGCATTTT. This encodes CASSSGGFGNQPQHF.

The chain couples TRBV6-4 to TRBJ1-5, with D unresolved. Germline V gene data show CDR1 as MRHNA and CDR2 as SNTAGT. Trimming left V 5 bases short and J 0 bases short, with 11 bases between. The CDR3 sequence is 15 residues long. The CDR3 sequence is CASSQHSNSNQPQHF. CDR3 sequence (DNA): TGTGCCAGCAGTCAACACAGTAATAGCAATCAGCCCCAGCATTTT.

The chain couples TRBV7-9 to TRBJ2-7, with 11 bases that match TRBD1. The junction had 6 bases not matched to a gene; V was cut back by 7 bases and J by 4 bases. Per germline, CDR1 SEHNR and CDR2 FQNEAQ (reference sequence). This CDR3 region has 14 residues. CDR3 DNA sequence: TGTGCCAGCACCGGACAGGGGGCGCGTTACGAGCAGTACTTC. It specifies CASTGQGARYEQYF.

The rearrangement links TRBV19 to TRBJ2-5; 8 bases are a match to TRBD2. This CDR3 contains 12 residues. After removal of 9 bases from V and 5 bases from J, the junction contained 5 bases not matched to a gene. Germline lookup yields CDR1 LNHDA and CDR2 SQIVND (reference sequence). In DNA form, the CDR3 reads TGTGCCAGCCGGGGGGGTTGGGAGACCCAGTACTTC. This sequence encodes CASRGGWETQYF. Full variable domain (rest looked up from reference TRBV19 and TRBJ2-5): DGGITQSPKYLFRKEGQNVTLSCEQNLNHDAMYWYRQDPGQGLRLIYYSQIVNDFQKGDIAEGYSVSREKKESFPLTVTSAQKNPTAFYLCASRGGWETQYFGPGTRLLVL.

The chain employs TRBV19 and TRBJ2-7, with TRBD1 identical over 7 bases. V shed 0 bases, J shed 3 bases, and the junction held 2 bases outside the gene matches. The CDR3 runs 14 residues. Germline CDR1 and CDR2: LNHDA and SQIVND (reference sequence). The CDR3 loop reads CASSIDRGNYEQYF. The CDR3, as DNA: TGTGCCAGTAGTATAGACAGGGGGAACTACGAGCAGTACTTC. The variable domain in full, with the rest retrieved from reference TRBV19 and TRBJ2-7, is DGGITQSPKYLFRKEGQNVTLSCEQNLNHDAMYWYRQDPGQGLRLIYYSQIVNDFQKGDIAEGYSVSREKKESFPLTVTSAQKNPTAFYLCASSIDRGNYEQYFGPGTRLTVT.

On this clone itself: One junction end disagrees with the germline gene, perhaps due to a read error. The rearrangement joins TRBV2 to TRBJ2-3, with 9 bases fitting TRBD1. The CDR3 covers 14 residues. Germline CDR1 reads SNHLY; CDR2 reads FYNNEI. CDR3: CASREGQGTDTQYF. CDR3 coding DNA: TGTGCCAGCAGAGAAGGACAGGGGACAGATACGCAGTATTTT.

This clone has just one count. The genes are TRBV7-9 and TRBJ2-5; possible D gene TRBD1, 6 bases. The germline V gene has CDR1 SEHNR and CDR2 FQNEAQ (reference sequence). The V end lost 3 bases, the J end lost 1 base, and 12 bases lay between the germline ends. The CDR3 consists of 15 residues. The CDR3, as DNA: TGTGCCAGCAGCTTTTCCGGACAGATCCAAGAGACCCAGTACTTC. The encoded protein is CASSFSGQIQETQYF.

V and J are TRBV20-1 and TRBJ2-1; 8 bases line up with TRBD2. The germline gives CDR1 DFQATT, CDR2 SNEGSKA (reference sequence). CDR3 size: 13 residues. After removal of 3 bases from V and 8 bases from J, the junction contained 6 bases not matched to a gene. The CDR3 protein is CSASYRAGDEQFF. DNA for the CDR3: TGCAGTGCTAGTTATCGAGCGGGGGATGAGCAGTTCTTC.

This clone was found a few times. The chain has TRBV19 and TRBJ2-1, with D perhaps TRBD1 (5 bases). CDR1 is LNHDA, CDR2 SQIVND, per germline (reference sequence). V lost 7 bases, J lost 5 bases, and 24 bases lay in between. CDR3 length equals 17 residues. The CDR3 protein is CASTQTRQSWQNNEQFF. The CDR3 DNA reads TGTGCCAGTACCCAAACAAGACAGTCGTGGCAAAACAATGAGCAGTTCTTC.

The chain has TRBV9 and TRBJ2-3, with D tentatively TRBD1 (6 bases). CDR3 length equals 14 residues. The V end lost 3 bases, the J end lost 2 bases, and 10 bases lay between the germline ends. CDR1 is SGDLS and CDR2 is YYNGEE in the germline V gene. The CDR3 sequence is CASSGTGSTDTQYF. CDR3 bases: TGTGCCAGCAGCGGTACAGGGTCCACAGATACGCAGTATTTT.

This clone is medium-sized in the sample. The chain carries TRBV29-1 and TRBJ2-2, with TRBD1 as a possible D gene (7 bases). The V gene's germline CDR1 is SQVTM and CDR2 ANQGSEA. V lost 3 bases and J lost 8, with 16 bases in between. This CDR3 comprises 14 residues. In DNA, the CDR3 is TGCAGCGTTGACCCGGGCAGGGGGACTGGGGAGCTGTTTTTT. This sequence encodes CSVDPGRGTGELFF.

This chain links TRBV6-2 or TRBV6-3 with TRBJ1-6; D gene ambiguous. The germline V and J ends were trimmed by 0 bases and 9 bases, with 3 bases remaining between them. This CDR3 region has 12 residues. The germline V gene encodes CDR1 MNHEY and CDR2 SVGEGT. The DNA for the CDR3 is TGTGCCAGCAGTTACTCGAGTTCACCCCTCCACTTT. This encodes CASSYSSSPLHF.

The chain links TRBV19 to TRBJ1-3; TRBD1 matches 7 bases. From germline, CDR1 is LNHDA and CDR2 SQIVND (reference sequence). The CDR3 is 16 residues long. J was trimmed by 0 bases and V by 3 bases; bases with no gene match: 5. CDR3 sequence: CASSMVQGISGNTIYF. CDR3 coding DNA: TGTGCCAGTAGTATGGTACAGGGGATCTCTGGAAACACCATATATTTT.

The V call is TRBV5-1, the J call TRBJ2-2; TRBD1 agrees at 10 bases. The CDR3 totals 19 residues. With V trimmed by 0 bases and J by 3 bases, 11 bases remained unmatched. Germline V gives CDR1 SGHRS, CDR2 YFSETQ. The CDR3 nucleotides read TGCGCCAGCAGCTTGGAATCACCGGGACAGGGGTTTGACACCGGGGAGCTGTTTTTT. Its translation: CASSLESPGQGFDTGELFF.

The chain uses TRBV24-1 and TRBJ1-1, with 9 nucleotides matching TRBD1. Losses at the gene ends were 4 bases for V and 6 bases for J; bases not matched to a gene: 11. The CDR3 loop spans 16 amino acids. CDR1 and CDR2 from the germline V gene are KGHDR and SFDVKD. DNA of the CDR3: TGTGCCACCAGTGACCGGACCGGGACAGGGATTGCTGAAGCTTTCTTT. It specifies CATSDRTGTGIAEAFF.

The chain recombines TRBV7-9 with TRBJ2-3, with 10 bases matching TRBD1. Trimming cost V 6 bases and J 1 base; bases outside gene matches: 7. The CDR3 covers 16 residues. CDR1 is SEHNR, CDR2 FQNEAQ, per germline (reference sequence). CDR3 bases: TGTGCCAGCAGGCGAGACAGGGGGCTTGGCACAGATACGCAGTATTTT. This codes for CASRRDRGLGTDTQYF.

The rearrangement joins TRBV9 to TRBJ2-3; TRBD2 aligns across 12 bases. Germline-derived CDR1 and CDR2 are SGDLS and YYNGEE. V was clipped by 3 bases and J by 7 bases; unmatched bases: 9. The CDR3 has 16 residues. The CDR3 is CASSGALAGGPYTQYF. CDR3 DNA: TGTGCCAGCAGCGGAGCTCTAGCGGGGGGGCCTTATACGCAGTATTTT. The entire variable domain, with the rest obtained from reference TRBV9 and TRBJ2-3, is as follows: DSGVTQTPKHLITATGQRVTLRCSPRSGDLSVYWYQQSLDQGLQFLIQYYNGEERAKGNILERFSAQQFPDLHSELNLSSLELGDSALYFCASSGALAGGPYTQYFGPGTRLTVL.

This clone came up once. CDR3 nucleotides: TGTGCCAGCAGCTTTATGGGGGGAGGAGATCAGCCCCAGCATTTT. Encoded protein: CASSFMGGGDQPQHF. The chain employs TRBV7-2 and TRBJ1-5; tentatively, D is TRBD1 (5 bases). Germline values: CDR1 SGHTA, CDR2 FQGNSA. This CDR3 contains 15 residues. V was cut by 3 bases and J by 5 bases, with 14 bases left in between.

This chain connects TRBV5-1 to TRBJ1-1; D might be TRBD1 (5 bases). Germline CDR1 SGHRS, CDR2 YFSETQ. The V and J ends lost 0 bases and 9 bases respectively, with 18 bases between them. The CDR3 is made up of 15 amino acids. As DNA, the CDR3 is TGCGCCAGCAGCTTGGTACAGGCCTCCATGAATCAAGCTTTCTTT. It codes for CASSLVQASMNQAFF.

J is TRBJ2-5 and V is TRBV11-3; D possibly corresponds to TRBD2 (5 bases). The germline V gene has CDR1 SGHNT and CDR2 YENEEA. The CDR3 totals 14 residues. The germline V and J ends were trimmed by 1 base and 0 bases, with 6 bases remaining between them. The CDR3 DNA reads as TGTGCCAGCAGCTTAGGGCGGGACCAAGAGACCCAGTACTTC. Its protein product is CASSLGRDQETQYF. Supplemented by reference TRBV11-3 and TRBJ2-5, the full variable domain reads EAGVVQSPRYKIIEKKQPVAFWCNPISGHNTLYWYLQNLGQGPELLIRYENEEAVDDSQLPKDRFSAERLKGVDSTLKIQPAELGDSAVYLCASSLGRDQETQYFGPGTRLLVL.

The chain employs TRBV19 and TRBJ2-2; TRBD1 aligns across 9 bases. CDR1 is LNHDA, CDR2 SQIVND, per germline (reference sequence). J was trimmed by 3 bases and V by 7 bases; bases with no gene match: 6. This CDR3 is built from 15 residues. The CDR3 region is CASTPDRGYTGELFF. The CDR3 DNA follows: TGTGCCAGTACCCCGGACAGGGGCTACACCGGGGAGCTGTTTTTT.

V and J are TRBV11-2 and TRBJ2-2, with 7 nucleotides matching TRBD2. V dropped 2 bases and J dropped 5; count of bases not matched to a gene: 2. The CDR3 is 14 residues long. Germline CDR1 reads SGHAT; CDR2 reads FQNNGV. CDR3 nucleotides: TGTGCCAGCAGCTTAAGCGGGGTTACCGGGGAGCTGTTTTTT. Amino acid sequence: CASSLSGVTGELFF.